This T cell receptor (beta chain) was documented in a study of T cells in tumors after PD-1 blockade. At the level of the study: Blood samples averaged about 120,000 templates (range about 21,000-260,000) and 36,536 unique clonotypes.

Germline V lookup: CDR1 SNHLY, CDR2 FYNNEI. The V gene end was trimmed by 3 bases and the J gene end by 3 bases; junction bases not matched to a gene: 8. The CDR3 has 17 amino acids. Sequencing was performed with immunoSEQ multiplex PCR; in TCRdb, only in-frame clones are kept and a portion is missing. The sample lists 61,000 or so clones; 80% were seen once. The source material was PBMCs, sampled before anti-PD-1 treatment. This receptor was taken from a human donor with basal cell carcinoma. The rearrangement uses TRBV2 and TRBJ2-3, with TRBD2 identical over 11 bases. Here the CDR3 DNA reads TGTGCCAGCAGTGATTTAGTAGCGGGGGGGCCTACAGATACGCAGTATTTT. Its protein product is CASSDLVAGGPTDTQYF.